This T cell receptor beta chain stems from a study of monozygotic twins with inflammatory bowel disease. CDR1 MGHRA and CDR2 YSYEKL come from the germline V gene. CDR3 size: 16 residues. The UMIs carried a 6-nucleotide sample barcode, and they were added by template switching. cDNA for TCRalpha and TCRbeta was amplified by nested PCRs of about 17 then roughly 10 cycles. With the 5' RACE reads reprocessed, TCRdb shows one record per CDR3 protein and no DNA. Its table lists some 83,000 distinct CDR3 sequences. The total RNA came straight from whole blood, and T cells were not sorted beforehand. The study, taken as a whole, reports: IBD patients exhibited fewer clonotypes shared with other individuals than healthy twins, particularly with disease activity.

Worth noting for this clonotype: The antigen remains undetermined.

The TCR comes from a human donor with ulcerative colitis or Crohn's disease, or a healthy co-twin of an affected twin (not recorded which). The specimen was blood. The V and J genes are TRBV4-1 and TRBJ2-3; TCRdb names TRBD2, which stays unverified in the absence of DNA. The CDR3 loop reads CASSLQASGVSDTQYF.